A single T cell receptor beta chain is shown here with its context. Its cognate antigen has yet to be identified. Base qualities are not recorded, but no much larger clone differs from it by a single base. The sample comes from a study of shared clonotypes between healthy human individuals (dated by TCRdb to 2018 to 2021). Context from the whole study: Three men and a couple of women, aged 18 to 49 years, made up the cohort. To increase sequencing depth and limit assay-specific biases, different laboratories used diverse techniques to prepare libraries and sequence TCR repertoires. For each donor, CD4 naive and CD4 memory were each given three plates, CD8 naive was given two plates, and CD8 memory was given one plate. To estimate repertoire size and how much clonotype sharing occurs between individuals, the study deeply sequenced the blood TCR repertoires of roughly 5 healthy adults. Each donor's leukapheresis produced roughly between about 0.8 and 10 billion PBMCs. The research as a whole found: Because the study included a small number of donors, the genetic and exposure-history diversity represented was limited. Sampling was restricted to blood, and TCR repertoires in tissues likely differ from the TCR repertoires found in blood. Larger estimated clonotype richness was generally found for naive subsets than for memory subsets. Even with the large sequencing depth, rarefaction of the sorted-subset datasets indicated that sequencing was incomplete. Pairwise subsampling indicated that sequencing depth was expected to affect the degree of clonotype sharing among donors. Compared with non-shared clonotypes, clonotypes shared by all four sorted-subset donors had higher generation probabilities. Sharing across a handful of donors was observed for around 5% of naive CD4, over 3% of naive CD8, 2% to 2.5% of memory CD4, and about 0.4% of memory CD8 clonotypes.

CDR1 SGHRS and CDR2 YFSETQ were looked up in the germline V gene. Relative to germline, V is missing 2 bases and J is missing 5 bases, with 6 bases of the junction outside any gene match. The cysteine opens and the phenylalanine closes a CDR3 of 15 amino acids. The CDR3 DNA has 45 bases and is translated from base 1. Healthy HIV-negative adults with no recently reported acute infections or vaccinations were included as donors. All donors were Caucasian adults living in Nashville, Tennessee, USA. CD4+ T cells were enriched by magnetic negative selection; naive cells were then positively selected on CD45RA, and the negative fraction formed the memory subset. Blood was collected by leukapheresis, and PBMCs were isolated by Ficoll-Histopaque density gradient centrifugation and then cryopreserved in liquid nitrogen vapor phase. Purity and quantity of every magnetically sorted T cell population were checked by analytical flow cytometry. From each sorted fraction, genomic DNA was isolated and quantified by UV absorbance on a Nanodrop 2000c.

Using the deep immunoSEQ assay, TCR CDR3 regions were amplified from genomic DNA by multiplex PCR. Extracted genomic DNA from each cell subset was spread evenly across all wells of several immunoSEQ 96-well plates, with each plate serving as a replicate. Each replicate PCR for sorted subsets received around 0.2 ug genomic DNA, equal to about 30,000 T cell genomes. Purified libraries were quantified with a Qubit 3.0 fluorometer, sized on a Bioanalyzer 2100, and re-quantified with the KAPA Library Quantification kit. A separate single-read 150-cycle Illumina NextSeq 550 flow cell was used to sequence each immunoSEQ 96-well plate. On the authors' methods: Because the immunoSEQ output held only junctional sequences and lacked quality scores, the filtering could not match the filtering applied to full-length reads. Sequences were annotated with PyIR, a Python wrapper for IgBLAST v1.9, and V/J genes and CDR3 were assigned using IMGT germline references. Reads with weak V/J assignments (E-value above 1e-6), missing CDR3, stop codons, out-of-frame junctions, or ambiguous translated residues were removed. V3J clonotypes were defined as sequences sharing an identical inferred V gene, J gene, and CDR3 amino acid sequence. The percentage overlap between two repertoires was calculated by dividing the number of shared unique clonotypes by the size of the smaller repertoire. Richness of each repertoire was evaluated using RTK rarefaction, the Chao1 estimator, and Recon v2.1 estimates of unobserved clonotypes. OLGA was used to compute generation probabilities for all TCRbeta clonotypes that the gDNA method yielded from a handful of donors. TCRdb limited this immuneACCESS table to in-frame rearrangements with V and J called. A share of clones is missing; checked studies link under half to unresolved V genes, and the rest is unexplained. For V, J and clone size, that table is used; D and trimming come from the DNA. This sample comprises about 1.5 million clones, about 98% of them detected only once. The ten top clones hold approximately 0.44% of the sample.

The rearrangement combines TRBV5-1 with TRBJ2-3, and 9 junction bases match TRBD2. Source material: naive CD4+ T cells sorted from blood. The meaning of the sample's cell subset or site label: CD45RA+ positively selected. The origin of this receptor is a man in his thirties or forties in good health. The CDR3 reads CASSFSTSGVDTQYF. The DNA is as follows: TGCGCCAGCAGCTTCTCGACTAGCGGTGTAGATACGCAGTATTTT.